This T cell receptor beta chain emerged from a study of post-analysis software for immune sequencing data. Overall study: Relapsing-remitting, secondary progressive and progressive-relapsing forms made up the multiple sclerosis disease courses.

Concerning this clonotype itself: Antigen: not known.

CDR1 is DFQATT, CDR2 SNEGSKA, per germline (reference sequence). The V gene end was trimmed by 3 bases and the J gene end by 2 bases; junction bases not matched to a gene: 6. This CDR3 region has 15 residues. Study-wide results and limits: In patients, TRBV5-6, TRBV5-1 and TRBV20-1 belonged to about five TRBV segments found more frequently than in controls.

Prepared TCR beta cDNA libraries contained unique molecular identifiers. A population of about 0.9 to 10 million T cells gave rise to roughly 0.5 million cDNA molecules. TCRdb ran MiXCR on the PCR reads and lists one entry per CDR3 protein. This repertoire shows approximately 440,000 distinct CDR3 sequences, 40% to 55% found once; its top ten account for around an eighth. The specimen sequenced was blood. The chain links TRBV20-1 to TRBJ2-7; 11 bases align to TRBD2. The TCR sequence derives from a girl aged 5 to 17 with multiple sclerosis. The CDR3 DNA reads TGCAGTGCTAGTACAACTAGCGGGAGCCCCTACGAGCAGTACTTC. Translation: CSASTTSGSPYEQYF.